This record looks at one TCR beta chain sequence and its context. Per germline, CDR1 MNHNS and CDR2 SASEGT. CDR3 length: 15 amino acids. V was trimmed by 6 bases and J by 4 bases, leaving 16 bases between them. Assay used: immunoSEQ multiplex PCR; TCRdb lists only in-frame clones, some missing. This sample has 30,000 to 35,000 clones, with approximately 89% found just once. The data originate from a study of OX40 agonist ivuxolimab in advanced cancers. The source of this sequence is an adult with an advanced solid tumor such as melanoma, head and neck, liver or kidney cancer. This chain connects TRBV6-1 to TRBJ1-3; D is perhaps TRBD1 (5 bases). The sequences come from CD4+ or CD8+ T cells sorted from blood, collected in a trial of the OX40 agonist ivuxolimab. The CDR3 loop is CASREPRGGGNTIYF. The DNA of the CDR3 is TGTGCCAGCAGGGAACCTAGGGGTGGCGGAAACACCATATATTTT.